This entry lists 6 T cell receptor beta chains sequenced from one sample in a study of T cell responses to AZD1222 COVID-19 vaccine. The repertoire was sequenced with immunoSEQ multiplex PCR; TCRdb's copy has only in-frame clones and lacks some. The table shows more than 100,000 clones, with 87% occurring only once. Sequenced material: peripheral blood, taken on day 0 of AZD1222 vaccination. The source of these receptors is an adult in good health.

The V gene is TRBV5-1, the J gene TRBJ1-1; 9 bases are shared with TRBD1. CDR1 and CDR2 (germline): SGHRS, YFSETQ. V dropped 1 base and J dropped 1; count of bases not matched to a gene: 8. CDR3 length: 17 amino acids. The chain's CDR3 is CASSLIGQGYQNTEAFF. CDR3 nucleotides: TGCGCCAGCAGCTTGATTGGACAGGGGTATCAGAACACTGAAGCTTTCTTT. Drawing the rest from reference TRBV5-1 and TRBJ1-1, the complete variable domain is KAGVTQTPRYLIKTRGQQVTLSCSPISGHRSVSWYQQTPGQGLQFLFEYFSETQRNKGNFPGRFSGRQFSNSRSEMNVSTLELGDSALYLCASSLIGQGYQNTEAFFGQGTRLTVV.

The rearrangement links TRBV2 to TRBJ1-4; possible D gene TRBD1, 5 bases. Germline V gives CDR1 SNHLY, CDR2 FYNNEI. Trimming left V 6 bases short and J 8 bases short, with 19 bases between. There are 15 residues in the CDR3. CDR3 in DNA: TGTGCCAGCAGACACCAGGGCGCAGGTGGAGAAAAACTGTTTTTT. Amino acid sequence: CASRHQGAGGEKLFF.

The chain has TRBV7-9 and TRBJ2-5; 9 nucleotides align to TRBD2. This CDR3 is built from 18 residues. Germline V gene data show CDR1 as SEHNR and CDR2 as FQNEAQ (reference sequence). Trimming removed 2 bases from V and 2 bases from J; junction bases left unmatched: 12. Here the CDR3 DNA reads TGTGCCAGCAGCTTAATAGCAGCGGGGGGCGCGGGGCAAGAGACCCAGTACTTC. It is translated as CASSLIAAGGAGQETQYF. The whole variable domain, filled in from reference TRBV7-9 and TRBJ2-5, reads DTGVSQNPRHKITKRGQNVTFRCDPISEHNRLYWYRQTLGQGPEFLTYFQNEAQLEKSRLLSDRFSAERPKGSFSTLEIQRTEQGDSAMYLCASSLIAAGGAGQETQYFGPGTRLLVL.

The chain couples TRBV18 to TRBJ2-5, with TRBD2 matching over 9 bases. The V segment lost 0 bases and the J segment 5 bases; nucleotides outside the gene matches: 7. Germline V gene lookup returns CDR1 KGHSH and CDR2 LQKENI. The CDR3 runs to 16 residues. The chain's CDR3 is CASSPPASGVDETQYF. The CDR3 coding sequence is TGTGCCAGCTCACCACCGGCTAGCGGGGTTGACGAGACCCAGTACTTC.

A few counts support this clone. The chain recombines TRBV12-3 or TRBV12-4 with TRBJ2-7; D gene unclear. CDR3 length: 12 residues. Trimming pared 5 bases from V and 6 bases from J, leaving 11 bases between. This CDR3 is CASSPDLLEQYF. CDR3 bases: TGTGCCAGCAGTCCGGACCTACTCGAGCAGTACTTC.

The V call is TRBV19, the J call TRBJ2-7, with D maybe TRBD2 (5 bases). Germline V gives CDR1 LNHDA, CDR2 SQIVND (reference sequence). This CDR3 is 16 amino acids long. Trimming took 0 bases from V and 1 from J, leaving 13 bases between them. The CDR3 region is CASSIDKTTTSYEQYF. CDR3 DNA sequence: TGTGCCAGTAGTATAGATAAGACTACGACGTCCTACGAGCAGTACTTC.